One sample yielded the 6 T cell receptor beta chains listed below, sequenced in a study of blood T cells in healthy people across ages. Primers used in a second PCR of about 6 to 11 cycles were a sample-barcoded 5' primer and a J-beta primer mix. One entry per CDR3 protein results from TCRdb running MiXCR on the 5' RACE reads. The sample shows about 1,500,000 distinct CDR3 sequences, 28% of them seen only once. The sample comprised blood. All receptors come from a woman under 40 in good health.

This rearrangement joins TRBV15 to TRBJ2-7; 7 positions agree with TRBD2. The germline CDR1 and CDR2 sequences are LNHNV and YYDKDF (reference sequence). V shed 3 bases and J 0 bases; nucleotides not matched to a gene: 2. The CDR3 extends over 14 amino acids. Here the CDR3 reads CATSRRGNSYEQYF. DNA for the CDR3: TGTGCCACCAGCAGGCGGGGGAACTCCTACGAGCAGTACTTC.

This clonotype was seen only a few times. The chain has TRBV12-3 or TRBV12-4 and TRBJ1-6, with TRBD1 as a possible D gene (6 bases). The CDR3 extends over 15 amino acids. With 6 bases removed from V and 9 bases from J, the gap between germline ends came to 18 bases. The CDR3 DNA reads TGTGCCAGCAGGACTCACGGGGGGGCCAGTTCACCCCTCCACTTT. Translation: CASRTHGGASSPLHF.

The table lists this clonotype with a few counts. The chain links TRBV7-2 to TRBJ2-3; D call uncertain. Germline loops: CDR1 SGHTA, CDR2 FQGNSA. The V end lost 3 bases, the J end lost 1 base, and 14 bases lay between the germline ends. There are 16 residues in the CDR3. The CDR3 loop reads CASSFDSNWGTDTQYF. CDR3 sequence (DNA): TGTGCCAGCAGCTTCGATAGTAATTGGGGCACAGATACGCAGTATTTT.

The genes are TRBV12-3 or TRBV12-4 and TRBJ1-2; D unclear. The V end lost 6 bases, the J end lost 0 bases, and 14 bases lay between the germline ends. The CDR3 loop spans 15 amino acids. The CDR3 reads CASSRPDGTNYGYTF. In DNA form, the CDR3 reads TGTGCCAGCAGCCGACCGGACGGTACTAACTATGGCTACACCTTC.

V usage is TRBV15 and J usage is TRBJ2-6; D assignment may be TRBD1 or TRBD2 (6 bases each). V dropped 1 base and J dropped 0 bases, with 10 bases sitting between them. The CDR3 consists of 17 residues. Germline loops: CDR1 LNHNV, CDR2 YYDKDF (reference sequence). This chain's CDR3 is CATSRGGAPSGANVLTF. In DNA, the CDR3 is TGTGCCACCAGCAGAGGGGGGGCCCCCTCTGGGGCCAACGTCCTGACTTTC.

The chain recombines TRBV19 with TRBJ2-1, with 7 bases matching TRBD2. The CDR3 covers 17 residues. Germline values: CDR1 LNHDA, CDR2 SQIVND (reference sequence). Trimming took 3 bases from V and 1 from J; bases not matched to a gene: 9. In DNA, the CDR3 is TGTGCCAGTAGTATTATAGGCGGGAGCGTTTCCTACAATGAGCAGTTCTTC. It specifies CASSIIGGSVSYNEQFF. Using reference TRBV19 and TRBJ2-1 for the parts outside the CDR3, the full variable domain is DGGITQSPKYLFRKEGQNVTLSCEQNLNHDAMYWYRQDPGQGLRLIYYSQIVNDFQKGDIAEGYSVSREKKESFPLTVTSAQKNPTAFYLCASSIIGGSVSYNEQFFGPGTRLTVL.